This T cell receptor (beta chain) is from a study of control samples from healthy donors and cancer patients. From germline, CDR1 is SNHLY and CDR2 FYNNEI. There are 13 residues in the CDR3. Trimming stripped 6 bases from V and 3 bases from J, with 11 bases between. This table comes from immunoSEQ multiplex PCR, and its TCRdb copy is limited to in-frame clones, with some not included. The sample records 110,000 to 150,000 clones, approximately 92% being singletons. This clone appeared once. The specimen sequenced was blood. The V gene is TRBV2, the J gene TRBJ1-2; D not resolved. This clonotype was sampled from a man under 40 in good health. The CDR3 loop is CASRPGFDYGYTF. The CDR3 DNA follows: TGTGCCAGCAGACCGGGGTTCGACTATGGCTACACCTTC.